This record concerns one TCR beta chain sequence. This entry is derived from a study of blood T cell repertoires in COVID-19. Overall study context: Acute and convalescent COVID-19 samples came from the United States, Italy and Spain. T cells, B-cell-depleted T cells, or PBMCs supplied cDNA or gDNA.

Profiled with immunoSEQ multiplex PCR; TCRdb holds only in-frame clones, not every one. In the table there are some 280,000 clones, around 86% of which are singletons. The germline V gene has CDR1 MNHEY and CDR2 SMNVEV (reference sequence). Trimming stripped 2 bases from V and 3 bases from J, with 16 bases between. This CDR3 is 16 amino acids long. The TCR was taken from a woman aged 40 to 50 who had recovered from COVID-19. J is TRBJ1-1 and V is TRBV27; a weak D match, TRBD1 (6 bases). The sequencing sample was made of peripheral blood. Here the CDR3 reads CASSLDFPGDYTEAFF. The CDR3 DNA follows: TGTGCCAGCAGTTTAGACTTCCCAGGGGATTACACTGAAGCTTTCTTT.